Each of the 8 T cell receptor beta chains below was sequenced from the same sample in a study of cytomegalovirus exposure and HLA in healthy donors. PCR involved 60 Vbeta and 13 Jbeta primers. The assay was immunoSEQ multiplex PCR, and TCRdb's table has in-frame clones only and misses some. The data hold about 190,000 clones, with 83% observed a single time. The material sequenced was PBMCs. These receptors all stem from a man between 40 and 49 years old in good health and CMV-seropositive.

The gene calls are TRBV7-3 and TRBJ2-1; 11 nucleotides agree with TRBD2. V trimming: 3 bases; J trimming: 1 base; junction bases outside the gene matches: 8. The length of the CDR3 is 18 residues. CDR1 and CDR2 (germline): SGHTA, FQGTGA. Here the CDR3 DNA reads TGTGCCAGCAGCTTGGGATCTAGCGGGAGGAATTCCTACAATGAGCAGTTCTTC. It encodes CASSLGSSGRNSYNEQFF.

With regard to this clone: This sequence may be a read error, since a much larger clone differs from it by one base. V gene TRBV11-1 combines with J gene TRBJ2-7; 7 nucleotides agree with TRBD1. V shed 3 bases, J shed 3 bases, and the junction held 5 bases outside the gene matches. CDR1 and CDR2 from the germline V gene are SGHAT and FQDESV (reference sequence). CDR3 length equals 14 residues. The CDR3 DNA reads as TGTGCCAGCAGCTTCGGGACAGACCTCTACGAGCAGTACTTC. Its protein product is CASSFGTDLYEQYF.

The chain combines TRBV2 with TRBJ1-2, with 8 bases aligning to TRBD1. Per germline, CDR1 SNHLY and CDR2 FYNNEI. Trimming cost V 6 bases and J 5 bases; bases outside gene matches: 2. The CDR3 covers 12 residues. For the CDR3, the DNA is TGTGCCAGCAGAGACAGGGGTTATGGCTACACCTTC. Translated: CASRDRGYGYTF.

The V and J genes are TRBV6-5 and TRBJ2-2; 8 positions match TRBD2. J lost 8 bases, V lost 6 bases, and 11 bases had no gene match. The CDR3 contains 15 residues. Germline V CDR1 and CDR2: MNHEY, SVGAGI. This CDR3 is CASSFRPGTRGELFF. For the CDR3, the DNA is TGTGCCAGCAGCTTCCGACCCGGGACTAGAGGGGAGCTGTTTTTT.

This chain uses TRBV7-3 with TRBJ2-1; D possibly corresponds to TRBD1 (5 bases). Germline V gene sequence: CDR1 SGHTA, CDR2 FQGTGA. Trimming cost V 6 bases and J 9 bases, with 15 bases left between them. This CDR3 spans 13 amino acids. In DNA, the CDR3 is TGTGCCAGCAGAAGGGGCCCCACCAGTGAGCAGTTCTTC. Its protein is CASRRGPTSEQFF.

The chain employs TRBV5-1 and TRBJ1-2; no firm D call. This CDR3 has 14 amino acids. V lost 0 bases, J lost 2 bases, and 8 bases lay in between. Germline V gives CDR1 SGHRS, CDR2 YFSETQ. CDR3 in DNA: TGCGCCAGCAGCTTGGGGCAGTCGAACTATGGCTACACCTTC. Translating gives CASSLGQSNYGYTF.

The chain is built from TRBV18 and TRBJ2-2; 7 bases are a match to TRBD2. The CDR3 length is 15 residues. The germline gives CDR1 KGHSH, CDR2 LQKENI. Losses at the gene ends were 3 bases for V and 3 bases for J; bases not matched to a gene: 4. CDR3 sequence reads: CASSPTSTYTGELFF. The CDR3, as DNA: TGTGCCAGCTCACCGACTAGCACATACACCGGGGAGCTGTTTTTT.

With regard to this clone: In the same sample, other DNA sequences code for this CDR3. This chain links TRBV5-1 with TRBJ2-3; tentatively, D is TRBD2 (6 bases). This CDR3 is built from 15 residues. Looked up from germline, CDR1 is SGHRS and CDR2 is YFSETQ. The ends were cut back, 0 bases at V and 0 bases at J, with 8 bases in the middle. CDR3 in amino acids: CASSLAGTSTDTQYF. The DNA for the CDR3 is TGCGCCAGCAGCTTGGCAGGGACTAGCACAGATACGCAGTATTTT.